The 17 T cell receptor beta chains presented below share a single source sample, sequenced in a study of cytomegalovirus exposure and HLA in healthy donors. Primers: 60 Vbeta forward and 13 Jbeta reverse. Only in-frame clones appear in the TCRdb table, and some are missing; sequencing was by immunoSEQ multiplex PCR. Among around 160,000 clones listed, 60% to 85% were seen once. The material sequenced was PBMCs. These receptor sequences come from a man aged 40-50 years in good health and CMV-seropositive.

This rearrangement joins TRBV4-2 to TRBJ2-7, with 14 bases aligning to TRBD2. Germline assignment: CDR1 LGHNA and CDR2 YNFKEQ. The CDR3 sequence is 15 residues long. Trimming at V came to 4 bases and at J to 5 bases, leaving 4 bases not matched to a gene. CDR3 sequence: CASSRRLAGGDEQYF. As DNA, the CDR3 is TGTGCCAGCAGCCGCCGACTAGCGGGAGGGGACGAGCAGTACTTC.

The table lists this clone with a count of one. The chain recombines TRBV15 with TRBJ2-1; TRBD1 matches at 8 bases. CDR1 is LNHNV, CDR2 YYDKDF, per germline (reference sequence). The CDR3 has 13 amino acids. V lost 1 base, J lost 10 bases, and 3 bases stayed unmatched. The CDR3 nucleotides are TGTGCCACCAGCAGAGGGACAGGGTACGAGCAGTTCTTC. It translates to CATSRGTGYEQFF.

CDR3 amino acids: CASSFSGATYEQYF. The CDR3 DNA sequence: TGTGCCAGCAGTTTTAGCGGGGCAACCTACGAGCAGTACTTC. The chain couples TRBV5-5 to TRBJ2-7, with 8 bases aligning to TRBD2. V was clipped by 5 bases and J by 2 bases; unmatched bases: 6. The CDR3 is 14 residues long. Germline assignment: CDR1 SGHKS and CDR2 YYEKEE (reference sequence).

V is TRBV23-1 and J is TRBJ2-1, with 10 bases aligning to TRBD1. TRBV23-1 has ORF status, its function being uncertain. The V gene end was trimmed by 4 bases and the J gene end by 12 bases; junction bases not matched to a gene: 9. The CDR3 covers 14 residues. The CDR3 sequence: CASSPAGQGLGQFF. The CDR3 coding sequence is TGCGCCAGCAGTCCCGCGGGACAGGGGTTGGGGCAGTTCTTC.

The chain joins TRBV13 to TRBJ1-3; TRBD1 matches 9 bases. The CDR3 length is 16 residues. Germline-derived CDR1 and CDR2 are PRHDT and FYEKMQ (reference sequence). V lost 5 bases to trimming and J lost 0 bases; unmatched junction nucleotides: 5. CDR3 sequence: CASSRGTGSSGNTIYF. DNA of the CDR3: TGTGCCAGCAGCCGTGGGACAGGGAGCTCTGGAAACACCATATATTTT.

The CDR3 nucleotides read TGCGCCAGCAGCCAAGGAGCCGCGGGAGGCAGAGATACGCAGTATTTT. It yields the protein CASSQGAAGGRDTQYF. V and J are TRBV4-3 and TRBJ2-3; 8 bases fit TRBD2. Germline CDR1 and CDR2: LGHNA and YSLEER. The CDR3 sequence is 16 residues long. J was trimmed by 5 bases and V by 1 base; bases with no gene match: 8.

In DNA form, the CDR3 reads TGTGCCAGCAGCCAAAATGGAGGGGCAGATACGCAGTATTTT. It is translated as CASSQNGGADTQYF. This chain connects TRBV14 to TRBJ2-3; weak D call: TRBD2 (6 bases). This CDR3 spans 14 amino acids. In germline, CDR1 is SGHDN, CDR2 FVKESK. The V end lost 2 bases, the J end lost 4 bases, and 10 bases lay between the germline ends.

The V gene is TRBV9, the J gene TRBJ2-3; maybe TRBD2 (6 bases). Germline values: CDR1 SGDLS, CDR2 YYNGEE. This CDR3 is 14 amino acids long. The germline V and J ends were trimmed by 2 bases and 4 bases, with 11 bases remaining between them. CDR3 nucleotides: TGTGCCAGCAGCGTCATCGGGAGCGCAGATACGCAGTATTTT. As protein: CASSVIGSADTQYF.

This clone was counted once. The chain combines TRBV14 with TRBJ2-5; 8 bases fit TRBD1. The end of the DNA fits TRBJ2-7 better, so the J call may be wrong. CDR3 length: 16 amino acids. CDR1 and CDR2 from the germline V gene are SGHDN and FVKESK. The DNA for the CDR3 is TGTGCCAGCAGCCCCCTACAAATGACAGGGGCCTACGAGCAGTACTTC. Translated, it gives CASSPLQMTGAYEQYF.

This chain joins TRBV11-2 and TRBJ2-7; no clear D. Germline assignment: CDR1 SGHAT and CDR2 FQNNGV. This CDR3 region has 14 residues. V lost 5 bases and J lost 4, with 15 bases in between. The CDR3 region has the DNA TGTGCCAGCAGCCCCGCGGCCGGCCCTTACGAGCAGTACTTC. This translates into CASSPAAGPYEQYF.

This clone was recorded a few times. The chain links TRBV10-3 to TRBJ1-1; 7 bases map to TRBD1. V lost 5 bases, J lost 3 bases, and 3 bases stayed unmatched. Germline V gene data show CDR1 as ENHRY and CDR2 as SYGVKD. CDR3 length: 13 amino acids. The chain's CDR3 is CAISTGVDTEAFF. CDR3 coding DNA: TGTGCCATCAGTACAGGGGTGGACACTGAAGCTTTCTTT.

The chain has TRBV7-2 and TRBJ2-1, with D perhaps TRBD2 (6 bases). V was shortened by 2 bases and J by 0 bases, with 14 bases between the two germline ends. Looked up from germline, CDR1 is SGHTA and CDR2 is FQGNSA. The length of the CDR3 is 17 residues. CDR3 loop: CASSLTFAGTSYNEQFF. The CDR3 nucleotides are TGTGCCAGCAGCTTAACCTTCGCGGGAACCTCCTACAATGAGCAGTTCTTC.

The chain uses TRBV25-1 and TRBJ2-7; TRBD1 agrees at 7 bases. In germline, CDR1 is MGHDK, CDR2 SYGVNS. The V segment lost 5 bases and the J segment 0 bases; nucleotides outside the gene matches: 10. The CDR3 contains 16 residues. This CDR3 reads CASSPGTALSSYEQYF. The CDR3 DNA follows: TGTGCCAGCAGTCCCGGGACAGCACTGAGCTCCTACGAGCAGTACTTC.

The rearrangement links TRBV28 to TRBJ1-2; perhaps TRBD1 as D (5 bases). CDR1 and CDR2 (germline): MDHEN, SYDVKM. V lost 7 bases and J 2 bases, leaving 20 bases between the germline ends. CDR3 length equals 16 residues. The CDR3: CASTRPSGTTNYGYTF. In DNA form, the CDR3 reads TGTGCCAGCACCAGACCTAGCGGGACGACGAACTATGGCTACACCTTC.

The DNA for the CDR3 is TGTGCCAGCAGTTATCAGGGGGCGCGAGGCAATCAGCCCCAGCATTTT. Amino acids: CASSYQGARGNQPQHF. The chain combines TRBV27 with TRBJ1-5; the match to TRBD1 covers 8 bases. The V gene's germline CDR1 is MNHEY and CDR2 SMNVEV (reference sequence). The CDR3 consists of 16 residues. V was pared by 4 bases and J by 2 bases, with 7 bases of the junction left unmatched.

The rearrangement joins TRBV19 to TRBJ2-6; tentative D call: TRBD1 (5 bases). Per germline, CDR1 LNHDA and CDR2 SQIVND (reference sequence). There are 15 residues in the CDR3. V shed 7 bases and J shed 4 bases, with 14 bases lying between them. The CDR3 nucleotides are TGTGCCAGTAAATCCCCAGGGTCCGGGGCCAACGTCCTGACTTTC. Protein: CASKSPGSGANVLTF.

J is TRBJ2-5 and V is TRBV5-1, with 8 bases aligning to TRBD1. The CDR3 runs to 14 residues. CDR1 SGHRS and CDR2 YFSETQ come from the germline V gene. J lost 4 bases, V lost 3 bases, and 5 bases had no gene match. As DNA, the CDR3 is TGCGCCAGCAGCTATGGGACAGGAGGAGAGACCCAGTACTTC. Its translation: CASSYGTGGETQYF. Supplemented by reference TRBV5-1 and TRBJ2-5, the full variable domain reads KAGVTQTPRYLIKTRGQQVTLSCSPISGHRSVSWYQQTPGQGLQFLFEYFSETQRNKGNFPGRFSGRQFSNSRSEMNVSTLELGDSALYLCASSYGTGGETQYFGPGTRLLVL.